This T cell receptor (beta chain) was sequenced during a study of T cell changes during pregnancy in multiple sclerosis. Germline V CDR1 and CDR2: LNHDA, SQIVND (reference sequence). Trimming took 7 bases from V and 0 from J, leaving 8 bases between them. CDR3 length: 13 amino acids. Some clones are missing from TCRdb's copy, which holds only in-frame ones; the method was immunoSEQ multiplex PCR. This sample has 70,000 to 95,000 clones; 90% to 95% occur once, and the top ten carry approximately 2.2%. The V call is TRBV19, the J call TRBJ2-3, with D possibly TRBD2 on 5 matching bases. The TCR originated in a female donor with multiple sclerosis, enrolled in a pregnancy study. Sequenced here: peripheral blood, sampled in the third trimester of pregnancy. The CDR3 DNA follows: TGTGCCAGTACCCGGACTAGCACAGATACGCAGTATTTT. It encodes CASTRTSTDTQYF.